This TCR beta chain was observed in a study of CXCR3-negative and CXCR3-positive naive CD8 T cells. It was by 5' RACE with UMI labels that the TRB cDNA libraries were prepared. TCRdb re-called the 5' RACE reads and catalogs CDR3 proteins one per entry, DNA excluded. The table for this sample gives around 140,000 distinct CDR3 sequences. General observations from the study: The TRB CDR3s that CXCR3-positive naive cells carried were more hydrophobic than those of CXCR3-negative naive cells. The study found that naive CXCR3-negative and CXCR3-positive cells shared TRBV-TRBJ usage, while memory cells differed. Sequencing showed both naive subsets with comparably high diversity, and memory CD8+ cells much lower.

In regard to this clonotype: What it recognizes is unknown.

CDR3 length: 16 amino acids. The germline CDR1 and CDR2 sequences are SGHTA and FQGNSA. The chain combines TRBV7-2 with TRBJ1-2; the TCRdb D gene call, TRBD1, has no DNA to confirm it. The clonotype originates from a human donor in good health. Some clones in this sample may be carry-over from other donors' samples. Sequenced input: naive CXCR3- CD8+ T cells from blood. Subset: CD45RO-CCR7+CD27+CD95- naive CD8+ T cells lacking CXCR3 (TNR3-). This CDR3 reads CASSFTTTGPNYGYTF.